The rows below give T cell receptor beta chains drawn from one sample of a study of blood T cells in healthy people across ages. MiXCR, run by TCRdb on the 5' RACE reads, gives a single entry per CDR3 protein. Of just over 800,000 distinct CDR3 sequences in the sample, roughly 60% are singletons; the top ten hold roughly 25%. Sequencing used blood. The receptors derive from a young man in good health. Each CDR3 is given without its conserved first and last residue.

j_call v_call cdr3_aa
TRBJ2-6 TRBV7-9 ASSFPTGGDSGANVLT
NA TRBV29-1 SVDGTGQNIQY
TRBJ2-5 TRBV13 ASSLGRGLNQETQY
TRBJ2-1 TRBV9 ASSPQSGGGSREQF
TRBJ2-7 TRBV6-2/TRBV6-3 ASILAGTSTYEQY
TRBJ2-7 TRBV29-1 SALDRYISYEQY
TRBJ1-1 TRBV6-1 ASQRAVLLNTEAF
TRBJ1-2 TRBV12-3/TRBV12-4 ASSFTLFSYGYT
TRBJ1-4 TRBV20-1 TAREGSGEKLF
TRBJ2-3 TRBV28 ASSSFLGGTGGVWGTDTQY
TRBJ1-2 TRBV5-1 ASSSYKMTDSYGGYT
TRBJ2-3 TRBV29-1 SVETSSSADTQY
TRBJ2-3 TRBV5-5 ASSLILARGETDTQY
TRBJ2-1 TRBV5-1 ASSLVQGVHNEQF
TRBJ1-2 TRBV29-1 SARGVANYGYT
TRBJ2-7 TRBV2 ASRWGLAGRYEQY
NA TRBV3-1 ASSQGTAYFEQY
TRBJ2-7 TRBV27 ASSFGGAGAQY
TRBJ2-1 TRBV5-5 ASSRAPDEQF
TRBJ1-1 TRBV2 ASGDRGAFEGEAF
TRBJ2-5 TRBV12-3/TRBV12-4 TSTGEQETQY
NA TRBV4-3 ASSQGQGIIYEQY
TRBJ2-1 TRBV7-8 ASSVRDRTYNEQF
TRBJ1-2 TRBV20-1 SASDIANYGYT
TRBJ2-7 TRBV6-5 ASSYNGRGYEQY
NA TRBV25-1 ASSARGAGYEQY
TRBJ1-2 TRBV2 ASIFRADGYT
TRBJ1-5 TRBV7-2 ASSLEVVGQPQH
TRBJ2-5 TRBV15 ATSRERLSSVQETQY
TRBJ2-5 TRBV20-1 SLRGGSSQETQY
TRBJ1-2 TRBV12-3/TRBV12-4 ASSPRQSNYGYT
TRBJ1-2 TRBV4-1 ASSQGRPDSYGYT
NA TRBV20-1 SAPARGTLGYEQY
TRBJ2-3 TRBV7-3 ASSLVGTGYLTDTQY
TRBJ2-4 TRBV20-1 SAIGPRVAGLAKNIQY
TRBJ2-4 TRBV29-1 SVEDLRGSSAKNIQY
TRBJ1-5 TRBV20-1 SAPPGQHPNQPQH
TRBJ2-3 TRBV10-3 AISDQGGVRNTQY
TRBJ2-7 TRBV6-1 ASRVDITIFYEQY
TRBJ2-7 TRBV7-9 ASSLDRGWYEQY
TRBJ1-2 TRBV5-4 ASSLGQGHYGYT
TRBJ2-1 TRBV15 ATSTGGSYNEQF
TRBJ2-5 TRBV5-6 ASSLVAGEGETQY
TRBJ1-1 TRBV3-1 ASSQVVSEAF
TRBJ2-1 TRBV3-1 ASSQDPGGQGYNEQF
TRBJ1-2 TRBV6-2/TRBV6-3 ASSYEVGGYT
TRBJ2-5 TRBV28 ASNQGGTQY
TRBJ2-5 TRBV6-5 ASSYSSGGAKTQY
TRBJ1-5 TRBV5-1 ASSLRRDSNQPQH
TRBJ2-7 TRBV28 ASSRRTVSSYEQY
TRBJ2-7 TRBV7-2 ASSVAQGQFFSYEQY
TRBJ1-5 TRBV7-2 ASSSYMTPQH
TRBJ2-1 TRBV6-6 ASSYSWYNEQF
TRBJ2-7 TRBV29-1 SVAGGPFRVPYEQY
TRBJ2-5 TRBV20-1 SAPRTSGGALETQY
TRBJ2-3 TRBV4-2 ASSQRLAGVTDTQY
TRBJ2-7 TRBV4-2 ASSQNPGRYEQY
TRBJ1-2 TRBV5-5 ASSVDRGRGYT
TRBJ2-5 TRBV11-2 ASSFSPGLQETQY
TRBJ2-2 TRBV10-3 AISGRGTGSNTGELF